The 29 T cell receptor beta chains listed next were all sequenced from one sample in a study of blood T cells in healthy people across ages. Together with a sample-barcoded 5' primer, a J-beta primer mix was included in a second PCR lasting roughly 6 to 12 cycles. Using its own MiXCR run on the 5' RACE reads, TCRdb lists one record per CDR3 protein. The profile shows about 1.5 million distinct CDR3 sequences, about 42% of them singletons. Sequencing used blood. Receptor source: a woman between 18 and 29 years old in good health.

This clonotype has more than one count but fewer than ten. The genes are TRBV6-5 and TRBJ2-5; a weak D match, TRBD2 (6 bases). The CDR3 sequence is 15 residues long. Trimming cost V 10 bases and J 4 bases, with 22 bases left between them. Germline V gives CDR1 MNHEY, CDR2 SVGAGI. The CDR3 coding sequence is TGTGCCAAAGGAGGGTATGTGGGGAGCTCAGAGACCCAGTACTTC. It codes for CAKGGYVGSSETQYF.

The genes are TRBV20-1 and TRBJ2-7; D is possibly TRBD2 (5 bases). Trimming left V 6 bases short and J 5 bases short, with 14 bases between. The V gene's germline CDR1 is DFQATT and CDR2 SNEGSKA (reference sequence). The CDR3 contains 12 residues. DNA for the CDR3: TGCAGTGCCACCCCTAGCAGACACGAGCAGTACTTC. It translates to CSATPSRHEQYF.

This clonotype was seen repeatedly, ten times or more. V usage is TRBV7-9 and J usage is TRBJ1-1; D is ambiguous. V dropped 4 bases and J dropped 2 bases, with 8 bases sitting between them. The length of the CDR3 is 13 residues. Germline loops: CDR1 SEHNR, CDR2 FQNEAQ (reference sequence). CDR3 region: CASSSPGNTEAFF. The CDR3 DNA reads TGTGCCAGCAGCTCGCCGGGAAACACTGAAGCTTTCTTT.

The rearrangement uses TRBV29-1 and TRBJ1-2; D is uncertain. The CDR3 totals 12 residues. In germline, CDR1 is SQVTM, CDR2 ANQGSEA. V lost 2 bases, J lost 4 bases, and 8 bases lay in between. Written as DNA, the CDR3 is TGCAGCGTTGAACTGACGAGCTATGGCTACACCTTC. This encodes CSVELTSYGYTF.

This clonotype was seen a few times. This sequence joins TRBV4-2 and TRBJ2-3, with 7 positions matching TRBD2. Germline V gives CDR1 LGHNA, CDR2 YNFKEQ. The junction had 11 bases not matched to a gene; V was cut back by 3 bases and J by 8 bases. The CDR3 runs to 15 residues. The CDR3 DNA reads as TGTGCCAGCAGCCAGTGGCTCGCGGGAGCAAGTACGCAGTATTTT. Its protein is CASSQWLAGASTQYF.

The CDR3 bases are TGTGCCACCGGACAGGAGTCCTTATTCTATGGCTACACCTTC. This sequence encodes CATGQESLFYGYTF. The chain employs TRBV15 and TRBJ1-2, with TRBD1 matching 7 bases. This CDR3 has 14 amino acids. Per the germline V gene, CDR1 is LNHNV and CDR2 is YYDKDF (reference sequence). After removal of 8 bases from V and 4 bases from J, the junction contained 10 bases not matched to a gene.

This clonotype was seen a few times. Here the CDR3 reads CSARDQAGVGVEQFF. CDR3 nucleotides: TGCAGTGCTAGAGATCAAGCGGGAGTTGGTGTTGAGCAGTTCTTC. The V and J genes are TRBV20-1 and TRBJ2-1, with 8 bases that match TRBD2. Germline V lookup: CDR1 DFQATT, CDR2 SNEGSKA (reference sequence). This CDR3 contains 15 residues. The junction had 10 bases not matched to a gene; V was cut back by 0 bases and J by 9 bases.

The chain is built from TRBV11-2 and TRBJ1-2; no reliable D call. This CDR3 region has 14 residues. V dropped 5 bases and J dropped 0 bases, with 10 bases sitting between them. The germline V gene has CDR1 SGHAT and CDR2 FQNNGV. The CDR3 bases are TGTGCCAGCAGCAAAATTGGATCTAACTATGGCTACACCTTC. This encodes CASSKIGSNYGYTF.

The chain combines TRBV7-2 with TRBJ2-3; unclear D gene. There are 15 residues in the CDR3. Germline V gene data show CDR1 as SGHTA and CDR2 as FQGNSA. V was pared by 1 base and J by 0 bases, with 8 bases between. CDR3 loop: CASSLVKLSTDTQYF. CDR3 coding DNA: TGTGCCAGCAGCTTAGTCAAACTTAGCACAGATACGCAGTATTTT.

Remarks on this clonotype: A junction end diverges from the germline sequence, so it may reflect a read error. The chain is built from TRBV4-1 and TRBJ1-1; no definite D call. The CDR3 spans 14 residues. Germline loops: CDR1 MGHRA, CDR2 YSYEKL. The CDR3 loop is CASSQALVNTEAFF. The CDR3 region has the DNA TGCGCCAGCAGCCAAGCCCTAGTGAATACTGAAGCTTTCTTT.

This clonotype appeared a few times. The CDR3 DNA is TGCGCCAGCAGCCAAGACCCCAGGGTACCCTACGAGCAGTACTTC. It codes for CASSQDPRVPYEQYF. The chain couples TRBV4-3 to TRBJ2-7, with D maybe TRBD1 (5 bases). This CDR3 spans 15 amino acids. Germline CDR1 is LGHNA and CDR2 is YSLEER. The ends were cut back, 0 bases at V and 2 bases at J, with 11 bases in the middle.

This clonotype occurred a few times. The chain recombines TRBV10-3 with TRBJ1-2; tentative D call: TRBD1 (6 bases). The germline V and J ends were trimmed by 6 bases and 4 bases, with 15 bases remaining between them. The CDR3 covers 14 residues. Germline lookup yields CDR1 ENHRY and CDR2 SYGVKD. As DNA, the CDR3 is TGTGCCATCAGCCCGACAGGCCCCCTCTATGGCTACACCTTC. It codes for CAISPTGPLYGYTF.

The rearrangement uses TRBV15 and TRBJ2-5, with 9 bases that match TRBD1. The V gene's germline CDR1 is LNHNV and CDR2 YYDKDF (reference sequence). V shed 0 bases and J 4 bases; nucleotides not matched to a gene: 3. The length of the CDR3 is 15 residues. The CDR3 bases are TGTGCCACCAGCAGAGATCACAGGGGGCCAGAGACCCAGTACTTC. This translates into CATSRDHRGPETQYF. The complete variable domain, with remaining parts taken from reference TRBV15 and TRBJ2-5, reads DAMVIQNPRYQVTQFGKPVTLSCSQTLNHNVMYWYQQKSSQAPKLLFHYYDKDFNNEADTPDNFQSRRPNTSFCFLDIRSPGLGDTAMYLCATSRDHRGPETQYFGPGTRLLVL.

This clonotype was observed many times. The V call is TRBV7-6, the J call TRBJ1-2, with TRBD1 identical over 7 bases. CDR3 length: 14 residues. CDR1 and CDR2 from the germline V gene are SGHVS and FNYEAQ. Losses at the gene ends were 6 bases for V and 8 bases for J; bases not matched to a gene: 12. CDR3 coding DNA: TGTGCCAGCAGTCACTCCCCAGGGGGAGGAGGCTACACCTTC. Translated: CASSHSPGGGGYTF.

The chain couples TRBV7-9 to TRBJ1-5, with no clear D. V lost 2 bases and J lost 7, with 12 bases in between. Germline V gene lookup returns CDR1 SEHNR and CDR2 FQNEAQ (reference sequence). The CDR3 spans 14 residues. The CDR3: CASSLTATGQPQHF. CDR3 coding DNA: TGTGCCAGCAGCTTAACAGCTACCGGGCAGCCCCAGCATTTT.

This clonotype was counted a few times. This chain joins TRBV7-9 and TRBJ1-5; weak D call: TRBD1 (6 bases). V lost 5 bases and J lost 4, with 15 bases in between. Germline V CDR1 and CDR2: SEHNR, FQNEAQ (reference sequence). The CDR3 sequence is 15 residues long. The CDR3 DNA is TGTGCCAGCAGCACCACGGAGGGGGGGAATCAGCCCCAGCATTTT. Protein product: CASSTTEGGNQPQHF.

This clonotype was counted a single time. The chain uses TRBV7-8 and TRBJ1-4; D ambiguous. Germline V gives CDR1 SGHVS, CDR2 FQNEAQ. Trimming removed 5 bases at V and 8 bases at J, with 9 bases between. The CDR3 covers 12 residues. CDR3 region: CASSLMGEKLFF. The CDR3 DNA is TGTGCCAGCAGCCTCATGGGGGAAAAACTGTTTTTT.

This clonotype was seen more than once but under ten times. The chain is built from TRBV11-1 and TRBJ2-1; 8 positions agree with TRBD2. V shed 6 bases and J 0 bases; nucleotides not matched to a gene: 4. The germline CDR1 and CDR2 sequences are SGHAT and FQDESV (reference sequence). This CDR3 is built from 15 residues. CDR3 nucleotides: TGTGCCAGCAGTGACACTAGCGGCTCCTACAATGAGCAGTTCTTC. Translation: CASSDTSGSYNEQFF.

On this clonotype itself: Mismatch with germline at one junction end may stem from a read error. V gene TRBV7-2 combines with J gene TRBJ2-1, with D perhaps matching TRBD2 (5 bases). The CDR3 totals 13 residues. Germline-derived CDR1 and CDR2 are SGHTA and FQGNSA. CDR3: CASSLVDYYEQFF. The DNA for the CDR3 is TGTGCCAGCAGCTTAGTAGACTACTATGAGCAGTTCTTC.

This chain joins TRBV9 and TRBJ1-1; D ambiguous. From germline, CDR1 is SGDLS and CDR2 YYNGEE. V lost 2 bases to trimming and J lost 4 bases, with 9 bases between them. This CDR3 comprises 13 residues. CDR3 sequence: CASSVRMGTEAFF. In DNA, the CDR3 is TGTGCCAGCAGCGTCAGGATGGGCACTGAAGCTTTCTTT. Filled out from reference TRBV9 and TRBJ1-1, the complete variable domain reads DSGVTQTPKHLITATGQRVTLRCSPRSGDLSVYWYQQSLDQGLQFLIQYYNGEERAKGNILERFSAQQFPDLHSELNLSSLELGDSALYFCASSVRMGTEAFFGQGTRLTVV.

The chain recombines TRBV11-2 with TRBJ2-1; D perhaps matches TRBD1 (6 bases). CDR1 SGHAT and CDR2 FQNNGV come from the germline V gene. This CDR3 region has 15 residues. V was trimmed by 5 bases and J by 0 bases, leaving 11 bases between them. The CDR3 coding sequence is TGTGCCAGCAGCAAGGGGACACCCTCCTACAATGAGCAGTTCTTC. This translates into CASSKGTPSYNEQFF.

This clonotype has only a few counts. The chain recombines TRBV6-1 with TRBJ1-2; 7 bases fit TRBD1. With V trimmed by 7 bases and J by 4 bases, 15 bases remained unmatched. Germline CDR1 and CDR2: MNHNS and SASEGT. The CDR3 is 16 residues long. CDR3 sequence reads: CASTDGGTARVYGYTF. CDR3 coding DNA: TGTGCCAGCACCGACGGGGGGACAGCGAGGGTCTATGGCTACACCTTC.

The V call is TRBV20-1, the J call TRBJ1-6, with unresolved D. The CDR3 contains 13 residues. Germline V gene lookup returns CDR1 DFQATT and CDR2 SNEGSKA (reference sequence). Trimming removed 6 bases at V and 0 bases at J, with 6 bases between. The CDR3 nucleotides are TGCAGTGCGGTCTACTCCTATAATTCACCCCTCCACTTT. This sequence encodes CSAVYSYNSPLHF.

Turning to this clonotype: One junction end does not reproduce the germline sequence, and a read error may be involved. The chain joins TRBV10-1 to TRBJ1-2; D possibly corresponds to TRBD1 (5 bases). Germline lookup yields CDR1 WNHNN and CDR2 SYGVQD (reference sequence). This CDR3 contains 11 residues. The CDR3 loop reads CAIQWDYGHTF. The CDR3 region has the DNA TGCGCCATCCAGTGGGACTATGGCCACACCTTC.

The gene calls are TRBV6-5 and TRBJ2-1; D is perhaps TRBD2 (5 bases). TRBJ2-7 matches the DNA end more closely, so the J call is doubtful. This CDR3 has 12 residues. Per germline, CDR1 MNHEY and CDR2 SVGAGI. For the CDR3, the DNA is TGTGCCAGCAGTTACGACGGGAATGAGCAGTACTTC. Amino acids: CASSYDGNEQYF.

This clonotype came up a few times. The V call is TRBV6-1, the J call TRBJ2-1, with D perhaps matching TRBD2 (5 bases). Trimming took 4 bases from V and 7 from J, leaving 14 bases between them. This CDR3 has 14 residues. Germline V gene sequence: CDR1 MNHNS, CDR2 SASEGT. CDR3 coding DNA: TGTGCCAGCAGTGTAAGTAGCGAAATAAATGAGCAGTTCTTC. This encodes CASSVSSEINEQFF.

Many counts were recorded for this clonotype. The V gene is TRBV7-9, the J gene TRBJ2-3; 8 nucleotides match TRBD2. The CDR3 spans 15 residues. V shed 3 bases, J shed 2 bases, and the junction held 4 bases outside the gene matches. Germline V gene data show CDR1 as SEHNR and CDR2 as FQNEAQ (reference sequence). The CDR3 spells CASSFSGASTDTQYF. The CDR3 region has the DNA TGTGCCAGCAGCTTTAGCGGGGCTTCCACAGATACGCAGTATTTT.

The chain recombines TRBV29-1 with TRBJ2-5, with 11 bases that match TRBD2. Unmatched junction bases numbered 19, after V lost 5 bases and J lost 11 bases. Germline CDR1 reads SQVTM; CDR2 reads ANQGSEA. The CDR3 length is 16 residues. The CDR3 loop reads CSVSLAGGRRVNEQYF. The DNA of the CDR3 is TGCAGCGTTTCTCTAGCGGGGGGCCGAAGGGTAAATGAGCAGTACTTC.

The sample holds a few counts of this clonotype. V gene TRBV30 combines with J gene TRBJ2-3; weak D call: TRBD2 (5 bases). The CDR3 consists of 12 residues. Germline assignment: CDR1 GTSNPN and CDR2 SVGIG (reference sequence). Trimming cost V 2 bases and J 3 bases, with 6 bases left between them. CDR3 nucleotide sequence: TGTGCCTGGAGTCGAGGGACAGATACGCAGTATTTT. This translates into CAWSRGTDTQYF.